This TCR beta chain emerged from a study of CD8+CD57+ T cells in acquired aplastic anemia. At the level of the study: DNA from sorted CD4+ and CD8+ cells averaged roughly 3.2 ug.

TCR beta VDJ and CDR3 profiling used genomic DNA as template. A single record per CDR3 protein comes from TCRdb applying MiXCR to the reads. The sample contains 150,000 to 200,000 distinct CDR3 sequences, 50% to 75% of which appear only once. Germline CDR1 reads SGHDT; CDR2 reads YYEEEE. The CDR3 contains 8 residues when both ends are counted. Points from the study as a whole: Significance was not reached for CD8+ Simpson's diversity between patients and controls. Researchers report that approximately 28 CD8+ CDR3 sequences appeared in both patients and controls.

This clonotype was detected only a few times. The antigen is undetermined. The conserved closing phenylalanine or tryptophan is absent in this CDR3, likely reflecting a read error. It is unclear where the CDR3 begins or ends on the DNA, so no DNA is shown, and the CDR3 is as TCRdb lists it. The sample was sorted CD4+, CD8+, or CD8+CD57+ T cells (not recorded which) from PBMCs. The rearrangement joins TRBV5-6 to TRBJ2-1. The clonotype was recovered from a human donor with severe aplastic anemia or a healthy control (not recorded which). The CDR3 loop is CASSLYAA.